Each of the 17 T cell receptor beta chains below was sequenced from the same sample in a study of shared clonotypes between healthy human individuals. Profiled with immunoSEQ multiplex PCR; TCRdb holds only in-frame clones, not every one. The sample records about 680,000 clones, around three quarters being singletons. The source material was memory CD4+ T cells sorted from blood. As for subset: CD45RA-negative fraction. These receptor sequences come from a young woman in good health.

The J gene is TRBJ2-7, the V gene TRBV11-2, with D possibly matching TRBD2 (6 bases). V dropped 2 bases and J dropped 0 bases, with 8 bases sitting between them. The CDR3 extends over 14 amino acids. Germline V gene data show CDR1 as SGHAT and CDR2 as FQNNGV. CDR3 region: CASSLMGLSYEQYF. CDR3 nucleotides: TGTGCCAGCAGCTTAATGGGACTCTCCTACGAGCAGTACTTC.

CDR3 amino acids: CASSNLEQEDEQYF. DNA of the CDR3: TGTGCCAGCAGCAATTTGGAACAGGAAGACGAGCAGTACTTC. The chain joins TRBV21-1 to TRBJ2-7; the tabulated D call, TRBD1, remains unverified against the DNA. TRBV21-1 is a known pseudogene. This CDR3 region has 14 residues.

This clone has more than one count but fewer than ten. As DNA, the CDR3 is TGTGCCAGCAGTAATCCATTAGACAGGTCCCTATACTATGGCTACACCTTC. Its translation: CASSNPLDRSLYYGYTF. The chain couples TRBV28 to TRBJ1-2; TRBD1 might be the D (6 bases). Germline V lookup: CDR1 MDHEN, CDR2 SYDVKM. V shed 5 bases and J shed 3 bases, with 22 bases lying between them. The CDR3 is 17 residues long.

This clone showed up just a few times. The chain carries TRBV7-9 and TRBJ1-1; D is unresolved. Germline V gene data show CDR1 as SEHNR and CDR2 as FQNEAQ (reference sequence). Trimming cost V 0 bases and J 1 base, with 9 bases left between them. CDR3 length: 15 residues. CDR3 sequence (DNA): TGTGCCAGCAGCTTAGCTTCGGGGTGGAACACTGAAGCTTTCTTT. Its translation is CASSLASGWNTEAFF.

The chain links TRBV7-9 to TRBJ1-2; D uncertain. V was pared by 5 bases and J by 1 base, with 17 bases between. The CDR3 length is 16 residues. Looked up from germline, CDR1 is SEHNR and CDR2 is FQNEAQ (reference sequence). Written as DNA, the CDR3 is TGTGCCAGCAGCCCCAAGGCACAAACTGATAACTATGGCTACACCTTC. This codes for CASSPKAQTDNYGYTF.

Regarding this clone: Other DNA sequences from this sample encode an identical CDR3 as well. The genes are TRBV28 and TRBJ1-1, with a weak D call TRBD1 (5 bases). The CDR3 loop spans 12 amino acids. V lost 3 bases to trimming and J lost 6 bases, with 8 bases between them. Per germline, CDR1 MDHEN and CDR2 SYDVKM. The CDR3 region is CASSLQGPEAFF. Written as DNA, the CDR3 is TGTGCCAGCAGTTTGCAGGGTCCTGAAGCTTTCTTT.

Note on this clone: This sample includes further DNA sequences coding for the same CDR3. The chain joins TRBV7-9 to TRBJ2-1; no clear D gene. CDR1 is SEHNR, CDR2 FQNEAQ, per germline (reference sequence). The V gene lost 6 bases and the J gene lost 4 bases, with 4 bases spanning the gap. The CDR3 is 11 amino acids. Written as DNA, the CDR3 is TGTGCCAGCAGTCCATACAATGAGCAGTTCTTC. This sequence encodes CASSPYNEQFF.

As regards this clone: A much larger clone lies one base from this, so it may be a read error. The chain links TRBV15 to TRBJ2-2; D is uncertain. V lost 2 bases, J lost 3 bases, and 4 bases lay in between. The CDR3 contains 13 residues. CDR1 and CDR2 (germline): LNHNV, YYDKDF (reference sequence). The CDR3 DNA is TGTGCCACCAGCAGACAGTACACCGGGGAGCTGTTTTTT. As protein: CATSRQYTGELFF.

The rearrangement joins TRBV5-1 to TRBJ1-4; D ambiguous. Between the trimmed V and J ends, which lost 0 bases and 4 bases, there was a span of 13 bases. The germline V gene encodes CDR1 SGHRS and CDR2 YFSETQ. This CDR3 contains 16 residues. The CDR3 DNA reads as TGCGCCAGCAGCTTGGAGGTAGGGCAGTATAATGAAAAACTGTTTTTT. Protein sequence: CASSLEVGQYNEKLFF.

Only a few counts were recorded for this clone. The chain carries TRBV29-1 and TRBJ1-1, with 9 bases aligning to TRBD1. Germline CDR1 reads SQVTM; CDR2 reads ANQGSEA. This CDR3 comprises 13 residues. V was pared by 7 bases and J by 0 bases, with 3 bases of the junction left unmatched. The CDR3: CSDRGRVNTEAFF. CDR3 nucleotide sequence: TGCAGCGACAGGGGGCGGGTGAACACTGAAGCTTTCTTT.

This chain uses TRBV19 with TRBJ2-7; tentatively, D is TRBD1 (5 bases). Germline CDR1 is LNHDA and CDR2 is SQIVND (reference sequence). With 5 bases removed from V and 3 bases from J, the gap between germline ends came to 17 bases. This CDR3 spans 15 amino acids. Here the CDR3 reads CASSPLAGHYYEQYF. CDR3 nucleotide sequence: TGTGCCAGTAGTCCCCTGGCCGGACACTACTACGAGCAGTACTTC.

The chain carries TRBV27 and TRBJ2-1; 9 nucleotides match TRBD1. The CDR3 loop spans 15 amino acids. Germline V gene data show CDR1 as MNHEY and CDR2 as SMNVEV (reference sequence). The V segment lost 4 bases and the J segment 5 bases; nucleotides outside the gene matches: 6. CDR3 coding DNA: TGTGCCAGCAGTTCCTCGGACAGGGGAAACAATGAGCAGTTCTTC. Protein: CASSSSDRGNNEQFF.

This clone was detected once. The chain combines TRBV7-7 with TRBJ2-1, with D uncertain. V was clipped by 5 bases and J by 0 bases, with 8 bases between them. The V gene's germline CDR1 is SSHAT and CDR2 FNYEAQ (reference sequence). This CDR3 contains 14 residues. The CDR3 DNA sequence: TGTGCCAGCAGCCACGGTAGCTCCTACAATGAGCAGTTCTTC. As protein: CASSHGSSYNEQFF.

The chain has TRBV15 and TRBJ1-4; no reliable D call. Per the germline V gene, CDR1 is LNHNV and CDR2 is YYDKDF (reference sequence). This CDR3 region has 14 residues. V was cut by 1 base and J by 7 bases, with 10 bases left in between. For the CDR3, the DNA is TGTGCCACCAGCAGAGGGGATTATAGTGAAAAACTGTTTTTT. It is translated as CATSRGDYSEKLFF.

Regarding this clone: In the same sample, other DNA sequences code for this CDR3. The chain has TRBV28 and TRBJ2-1; no reliable D call. Trimming removed 2 bases from V and 6 bases from J, with 8 bases in between. The CDR3 runs to 13 residues. Germline V CDR1 and CDR2: MDHEN, SYDVKM. The CDR3 loop reads CASSLPVLNEQFF. CDR3 sequence (DNA): TGTGCCAGCAGTTTACCGGTCCTCAATGAGCAGTTCTTC.

As concerns this clone: This sample includes further DNA sequences coding for the same CDR3. The gene calls are TRBV5-4 and TRBJ1-2; TRBD1 agrees at 8 bases. Germline V gene sequence: CDR1 SGHNT, CDR2 YYREEE (reference sequence). Losses at the gene ends were 4 bases for V and 3 bases for J; bases not matched to a gene: 5. The CDR3 is 14 residues long. The chain's CDR3 is CASSPGGADYGYTF. The CDR3 coding sequence is TGTGCCAGCAGCCCAGGGGGCGCCGACTATGGCTACACCTTC.

The rearrangement links TRBV28 to TRBJ2-7; D might be TRBD2 (6 bases). The V end lost 7 bases, the J end lost 3 bases, and 22 bases lay between the germline ends. The CDR3 consists of 16 residues. CDR1 MDHEN and CDR2 SYDVKM come from the germline V gene. The CDR3 DNA sequence: TGTGCCAGCACTAATCCCGGGCGGGACGGAAGCTACGAGCAGTACTTC. Its protein is CASTNPGRDGSYEQYF. Looking up the rest from reference TRBV28 and TRBJ2-7 gives the full variable domain: DVKVTQSSRYLVKRTGEKVFLECVQDMDHENMFWYRQDPGLGLRLIYFSYDVKMKEKGDIPEGYSVSREKKERFSLILESASTNQTSMYLCASTNPGRDGSYEQYFGPGTRLTVT.